Listed below are T cell receptor beta chains from one sample, sequenced in a study of blood T cell repertoires in COVID-19. Only in-frame clones appear in the TCRdb table, and some are missing; sequencing was by immunoSEQ multiplex PCR. The sample has some 300,000 clones; over 80% are singletons. Sample: peripheral blood. These receptors were taken from a woman between 50 and 59 years old with COVID-19, enrolled during active disease. The CDR3 runs from the conserved cysteine through the conserved F or W. D genes are given only for firm matches. Rows may omit the clone size; those that give it use once, few, many or a size class.

size,D,V,J,CDR3,DNA
NA,TRBD1,TRBV4-2,TRBJ2-6,CASSTDTGAGANVLTF,TGTGCCAGCAGCACGGATACAGGGGCTGGGGCCAACGTCCTGACTTTC
NA,TRBD1,TRBV2,TRBJ1-1,CASRKGGEVNTEAFF,TGTGCCAGCAGAAAAGGGGGCGAAGTGAACACTGAAGCTTTCTTT
NA,TRBD1,TRBV13,TRBJ2-7,CASSPPDRSSYEQYF,TGTGCCAGCAGCCCTCCGGACAGGAGCTCCTACGAGCAGTACTTC
NA,NA,TRBV9,TRBJ2-2,CASSANRNPTGELFF,TGTGCCAGCAGCGCTAACAGAAATCCGACCGGGGAGCTGTTTTTT
NA,NA,TRBV28,TRBJ2-1,CASRSGSPGEQFF,TGTGCCAGCAGAAGCGGGTCGCCCGGTGAGCAGTTCTTC
NA,NA,TRBV7-9,TRBJ2-1,CASSLSSVHEQFF,TGTGCCAGCAGCTTATCGTCTGTTCATGAGCAGTTCTTC
NA,NA,TRBV6-6,TRBJ1-3,CASGNRVRGGNTIYF,TGTGCCAGCGGTAACAGGGTTAGAGGTGGAAACACCATATATTTT
once,TRBD2,TRBV7-9,TRBJ2-3,CASSFFGGSSRGSTDTQYF,TGTGCCAGCAGCTTTTTCGGCGGGAGTAGCCGCGGCAGCACAGATACGCAGTATTTT
NA,NA,TRBV9,TRBJ2-3,CASSPEGHQGDTQYF,TGTGCCAGCAGCCCCGAGGGACATCAGGGTGATACGCAGTATTTT
NA,NA,TRBV4-1,TRBJ1-6,CASSQGQGLNSPLHF,TGCGCCAGCAGCCAAGGGCAGGGTCTTAATTCACCCCTCCACTTT
NA,TRBD1,TRBV5-5,TRBJ2-7,CASSHSTGLFEQYF,TGTGCCAGCAGCCATTCGACAGGGCTCTTCGAGCAGTACTTC
NA,NA,TRBV18,TRBJ1-1,CASSKQGNTEAFF,TGTGCCAGCTCAAAACAGGGGAACACTGAAGCTTTCTTT
NA,TRBD2,TRBV30,TRBJ2-3,CAWSVLGGRASDTQYF,TGTGCCTGGAGTGTACTCGGCGGGAGGGCCTCAGATACGCAGTATTTT
NA,TRBD2,TRBV11-2,TRBJ2-4,CASSPAGVGLSIQYF,TGTGCCAGCTCCCCGGCGGGAGTGGGTCTTTCCATTCAGTACTTC
NA,NA,TRBV7-8,TRBJ2-5,CASSFNRETGETQYF,TGTGCCAGCAGCTTCAACAGGGAAACGGGAGAGACCCAGTACTTC
NA,TRBD1,TRBV5-1,TRBJ1-2,CASSSARTGMPPEYYGYTF,TGCGCCAGCAGCTCTGCACGGACAGGGATGCCCCCGGAGTACTATGGCTACACCTTC
NA,NA,TRBV9,TRBJ1-4,CASSVERGHGEKLFF,TGTGCCAGCAGCGTAGAAAGGGGACATGGCGAAAAACTGTTTTTT
once,TRBD1,TRBV19,TRBJ1-5,CASSRDSVYSNQPQHF,TGTGCCAGTAGTCGGGACAGCGTGTATAGCAATCAGCCCCAGCATTTT
NA,NA,TRBV7-2,TRBJ1-1,CASSTKGGNTEAFF,TGTGCCAGCAGCACAAAAGGGGGGAACACTGAAGCTTTCTTT
few,NA,TRBV5-4,TRBJ2-3,CASSFRVTDTQYF,TGTGCCAGCAGCTTTAGAGTGACAGATACGCAGTATTTT
NA,TRBD2,TRBV19,TRBJ2-7,CASSETVGLAGDYEQYF,TGTGCCAGTAGTGAAACGGTGGGTTTAGCGGGAGACTACGAGCAGTACTTC
NA,NA,TRBV9,TRBJ1-3,CASSRLQGSGNTIYF,TGTGCCAGCAGCAGACTACAGGGTTCTGGAAACACCATATATTTT
once,NA,TRBV6-5,TRBJ1-1,CASKSGSANTEAFF,TGTGCCAGCAAGTCCGGGTCTGCGAACACTGAAGCTTTCTTT
NA,TRBD1,TRBV7-2,TRBJ2-5,CASSSTGGQETQYF,TGTGCCAGCAGCTCGACAGGGGGGCAAGAGACCCAGTACTTC
NA,NA,TRBV7-9,TRBJ2-3,CASSFGGADTQYF,TGTGCCAGCAGCTTCGGGGGTGCAGATACGCAGTATTTT
once,NA,TRBV29-1,TRBJ1-5,CSVGQSNQPQHF,TGCAGCGTTGGTCAAAGCAATCAGCCCCAGCATTTT
NA,NA,TRBV7-2,TRBJ1-5,CASSFKFEASNQPQHF,TGTGCCAGCAGCTTTAAGTTTGAGGCTAGCAATCAGCCCCAGCATTTT
NA,NA,TRBV6-2/TRBV6-3,TRBJ2-1,CASSYVGVYNEQFF,TGTGCCAGCAGTTACGTAGGAGTCTACAATGAGCAGTTCTTC
NA,NA,TRBV24-1,TRBJ1-2,CATSDSVGYTF,TGTGCCACCAGTGATTCCGTTGGCTACACCTTC
NA,TRBD2,TRBV5-8,TRBJ2-7,CASSPSGRAGEQYF,TGTGCCAGCAGTCCTAGCGGGAGGGCAGGCGAGCAGTACTTC
once,NA,TRBV7-2,TRBJ2-3,CASSLARDTQYF,TGTGCCAGCAGCTTAGCGCGAGATACGCAGTATTTT
NA,NA,TRBV30,TRBJ2-2,CAWSVVGGYTGELFF,TGTGCCTGGAGTGTAGTAGGGGGTTACACCGGGGAGCTGTTTTTT
NA,NA,TRBV9,TRBJ2-1,CASSPGSYNEQFF,TGTGCCAGCAGCCCGGGGTCCTACAATGAGCAGTTCTTC
NA,NA,TRBV30,TRBJ2-4,CAWSVLQVGSTLAKNIQYF,TGTGCCTGGAGTGTACTACAGGTCGGTTCAACACTAGCCAAAAACATTCAGTACTTC
NA,NA,TRBV25-1,TRBJ1-1,CASSVGQLNTEAFF,TGTGCCAGCAGTGTTGGACAGCTGAACACTGAAGCTTTCTTT
NA,TRBD1,TRBV4-1,TRBJ1-2,CASSPGQNYGYTF,TGCGCCAGCAGCCCGGGACAGAACTATGGCTACACCTTC
once,TRBD2,TRBV19,TRBJ2-3,CASSSPSGGYIDTQYF,TGTGCCAGTAGTTCGCCTAGCGGCGGATATATAGATACGCAGTATTTT
NA,TRBD1,TRBV18,TRBJ2-5,CASSDGQGETQYF,TGTGCCAGCTCGGATGGACAGGGAGAGACCCAGTACTTC
NA,TRBD2,TRBV11-2,TRBJ2-1,CASSLRAGTYNEQFF,TGTGCCAGCAGCTTAAGAGCGGGAACCTACAATGAGCAGTTCTTC